This T cell receptor (beta chain) was profiled in a study of blood T cell repertoires in COVID-19. The wider study: Sources were T cells, B-cell-depleted T cells, or PBMCs; the material itself was cDNA or gDNA.

In the original workflow: Nucleated cell number was recorded as an estimate derived from reference gene primer amplification. Some clones are missing from TCRdb's copy, which holds only in-frame ones; the method was immunoSEQ multiplex PCR. That table supplies the V and J calls and clone size; D and trimming were determined from the DNA. The repertoire holds over 130,000 clones, about 83% seen once, with 3% to 3.5% in the top ten. Germline V gene sequence: CDR1 SGHTA, CDR2 FQGTGA. The V segment lost 3 bases and the J segment 6 bases; nucleotides outside the gene matches: 3. This CDR3 comprises 15 residues.

This TCR was sampled from a woman aged 50 to 65 with acute COVID-19. The chain combines TRBV7-3 with TRBJ2-1, with 12 bases that match TRBD2. Sequenced sample: PBMCs or T cells enriched from blood (not recorded which). CDR3 loop: CASSFGLAGINEQFF. The CDR3 region has the DNA TGTGCCAGCAGCTTTGGACTAGCGGGGATCAATGAGCAGTTCTTC.